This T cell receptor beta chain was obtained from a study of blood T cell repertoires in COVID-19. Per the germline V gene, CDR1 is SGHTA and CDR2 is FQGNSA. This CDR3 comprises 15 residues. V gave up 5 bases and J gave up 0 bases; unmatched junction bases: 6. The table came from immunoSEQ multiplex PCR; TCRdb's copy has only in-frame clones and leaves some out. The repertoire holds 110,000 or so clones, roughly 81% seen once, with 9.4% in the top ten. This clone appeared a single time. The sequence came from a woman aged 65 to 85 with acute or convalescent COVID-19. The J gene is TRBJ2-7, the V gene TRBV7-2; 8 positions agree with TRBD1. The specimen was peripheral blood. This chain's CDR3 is CASSRNRGSSYEQYF. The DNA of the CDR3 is TGTGCCAGCAGCCGGAACAGGGGGAGCTCCTACGAGCAGTACTTC.